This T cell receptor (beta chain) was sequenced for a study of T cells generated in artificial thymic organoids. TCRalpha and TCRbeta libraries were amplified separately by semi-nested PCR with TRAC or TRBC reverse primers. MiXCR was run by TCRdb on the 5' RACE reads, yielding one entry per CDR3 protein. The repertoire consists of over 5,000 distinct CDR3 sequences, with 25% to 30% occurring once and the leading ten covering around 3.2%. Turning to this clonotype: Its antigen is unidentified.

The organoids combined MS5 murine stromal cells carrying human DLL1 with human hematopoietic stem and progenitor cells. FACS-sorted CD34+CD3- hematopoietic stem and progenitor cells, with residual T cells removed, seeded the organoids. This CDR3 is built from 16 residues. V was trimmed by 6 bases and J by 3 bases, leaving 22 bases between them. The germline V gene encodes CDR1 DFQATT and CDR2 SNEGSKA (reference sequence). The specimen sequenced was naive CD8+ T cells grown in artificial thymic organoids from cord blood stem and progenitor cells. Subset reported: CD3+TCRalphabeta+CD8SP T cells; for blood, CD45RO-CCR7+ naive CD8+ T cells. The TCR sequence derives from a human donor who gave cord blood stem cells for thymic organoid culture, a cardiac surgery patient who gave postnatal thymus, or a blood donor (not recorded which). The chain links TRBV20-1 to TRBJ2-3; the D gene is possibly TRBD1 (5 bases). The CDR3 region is CSASSQDRRATDTQYF. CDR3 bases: TGCAGTGCCAGCAGCCAAGATCGCAGGGCGACAGATACGCAGTATTTT.